This TCR beta chain was obtained from a study of regulatory T cells in long-lasting Graves disease. The germline V gene encodes CDR1 DFQATT and CDR2 SNEGSKA (reference sequence). Trimming removed 1 base at V and 2 bases at J, with 14 bases between. This CDR3 is 15 amino acids long. Indicated time point: persistent/refractory GD, antithyroid drugs over 5 years with positive TRAb. Construction of the TCR library relied on RNA isolated from PBMCs. Arm-PCR of CDR3 regions with iRepertoire HTBI primers generated TCR beta libraries. TCRdb re-analysed the multiplex PCR reads in MiXCR, keeping a single row per CDR3 protein. The top ten hold just over 55% of the sample, which has about 290,000 distinct CDR3 sequences, roughly a fifth seen once. At least ten counts were recorded for this clonotype.

The source is a female donor with Graves disease. The sequences come from peripheral blood mononuclear cells (PBMCs), collected when the disease was refractory, from a patient treated with antithyroid drugs. The V call is TRBV20-1, the J call TRBJ1-2; a possible D gene is TRBD1 (5 bases). The CDR3 is CSARGGAQTNYGYTF. CDR3 coding DNA: TGCAGTGCTAGAGGAGGGGCACAGACGAACTATGGCTACACCTTC.